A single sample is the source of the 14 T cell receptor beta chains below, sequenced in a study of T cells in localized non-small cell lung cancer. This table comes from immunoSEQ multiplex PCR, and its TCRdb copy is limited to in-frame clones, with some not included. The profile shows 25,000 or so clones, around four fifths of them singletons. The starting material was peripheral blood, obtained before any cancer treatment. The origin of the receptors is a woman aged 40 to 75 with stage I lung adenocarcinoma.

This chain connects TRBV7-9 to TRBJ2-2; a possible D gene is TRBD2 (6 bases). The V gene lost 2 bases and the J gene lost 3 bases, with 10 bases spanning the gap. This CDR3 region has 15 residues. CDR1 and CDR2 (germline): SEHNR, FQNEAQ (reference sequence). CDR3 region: CASSLTGVDTGELFF. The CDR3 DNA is TGTGCCAGCAGCTTAACGGGGGTCGACACCGGGGAGCTGTTTTTT.

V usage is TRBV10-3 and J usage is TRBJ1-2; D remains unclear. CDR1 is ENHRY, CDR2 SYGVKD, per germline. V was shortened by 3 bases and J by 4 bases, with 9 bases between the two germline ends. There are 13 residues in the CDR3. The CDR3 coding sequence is TGTGCCATCAGTGAACGGCGGTTCTATGGCTACACCTTC. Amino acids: CAISERRFYGYTF.

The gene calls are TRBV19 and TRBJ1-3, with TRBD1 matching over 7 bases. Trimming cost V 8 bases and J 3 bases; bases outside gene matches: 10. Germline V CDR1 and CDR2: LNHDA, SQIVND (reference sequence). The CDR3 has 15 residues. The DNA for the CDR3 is TGTGCCAGTCAGCAAGACAGGGAAGTTGGAAACACCATATATTTT. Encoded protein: CASQQDREVGNTIYF. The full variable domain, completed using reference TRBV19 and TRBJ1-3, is DGGITQSPKYLFRKEGQNVTLSCEQNLNHDAMYWYRQDPGQGLRLIYYSQIVNDFQKGDIAEGYSVSREKKESFPLTVTSAQKNPTAFYLCASQQDREVGNTIYFGEGSWLTVV.

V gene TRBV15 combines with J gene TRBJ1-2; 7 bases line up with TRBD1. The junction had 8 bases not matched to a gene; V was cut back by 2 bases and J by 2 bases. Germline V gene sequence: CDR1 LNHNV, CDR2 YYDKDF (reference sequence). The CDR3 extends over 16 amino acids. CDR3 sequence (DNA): TGTGCCACCAGCAGATCGCGGACAGGTCTGAACTATGGCTACACCTTC. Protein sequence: CATSRSRTGLNYGYTF.

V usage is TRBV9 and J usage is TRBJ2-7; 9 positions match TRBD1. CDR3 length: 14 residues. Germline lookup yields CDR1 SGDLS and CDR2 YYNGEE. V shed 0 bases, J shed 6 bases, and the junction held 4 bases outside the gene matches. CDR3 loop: CASSVGGQGIEQYF. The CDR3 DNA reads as TGTGCCAGCAGCGTAGGGGGACAGGGAATCGAGCAGTACTTC.

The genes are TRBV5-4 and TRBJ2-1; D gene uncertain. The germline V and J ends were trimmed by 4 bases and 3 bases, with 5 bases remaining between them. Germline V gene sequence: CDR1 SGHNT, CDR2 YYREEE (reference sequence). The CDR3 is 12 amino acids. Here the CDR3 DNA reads TGTGCCAGCAGCCTTCACTACAATGAGCAGTTCTTC. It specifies CASSLHYNEQFF.

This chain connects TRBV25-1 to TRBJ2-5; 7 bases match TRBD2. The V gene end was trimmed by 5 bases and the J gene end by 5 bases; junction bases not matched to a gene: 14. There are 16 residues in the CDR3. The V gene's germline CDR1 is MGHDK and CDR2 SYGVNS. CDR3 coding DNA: TGTGCCAGCAGTAAAACTGAGCCGGGGGGTAGGGAGACCCAGTACTTC. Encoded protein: CASSKTEPGGRETQYF.

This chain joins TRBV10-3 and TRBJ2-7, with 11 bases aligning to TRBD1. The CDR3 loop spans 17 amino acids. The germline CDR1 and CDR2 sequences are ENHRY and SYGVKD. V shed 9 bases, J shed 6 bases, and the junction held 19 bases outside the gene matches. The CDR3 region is CAISNPQPGQGGLEQYF. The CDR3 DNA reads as TGTGCCATTTCCAACCCTCAGCCGGGACAGGGGGGCCTCGAGCAGTACTTC.

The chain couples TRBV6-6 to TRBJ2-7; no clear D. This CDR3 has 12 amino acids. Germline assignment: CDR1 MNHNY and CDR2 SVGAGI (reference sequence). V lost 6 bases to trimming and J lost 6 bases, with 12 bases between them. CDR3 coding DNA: TGTGCCAGCAGCCCAACCCCCTCCGAGCAGTACTTC. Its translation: CASSPTPSEQYF.

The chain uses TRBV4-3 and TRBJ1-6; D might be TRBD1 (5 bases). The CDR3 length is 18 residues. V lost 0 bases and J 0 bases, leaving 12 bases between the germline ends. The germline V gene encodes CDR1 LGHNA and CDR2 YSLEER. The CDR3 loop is CASSQDPRGSSYNSPLHF. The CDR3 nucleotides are TGCGCCAGCAGCCAAGATCCGCGGGGGAGCTCCTATAATTCACCCCTCCACTTT.

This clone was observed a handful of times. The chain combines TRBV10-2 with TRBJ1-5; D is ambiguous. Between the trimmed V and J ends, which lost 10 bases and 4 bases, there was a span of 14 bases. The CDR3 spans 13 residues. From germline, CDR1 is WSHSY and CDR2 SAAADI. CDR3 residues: CATTSALNQPQHF. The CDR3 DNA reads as TGCGCCACCACCTCAGCCCTGAATCAGCCCCAGCATTTT.

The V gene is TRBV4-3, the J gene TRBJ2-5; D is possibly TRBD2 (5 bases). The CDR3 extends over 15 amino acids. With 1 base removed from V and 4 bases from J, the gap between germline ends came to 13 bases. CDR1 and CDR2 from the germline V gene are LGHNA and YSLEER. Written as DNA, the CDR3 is TGCGCCAGCAGCCAAGGCTCGGGATGGGCAGAGACCCAGTACTTC. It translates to CASSQGSGWAETQYF.

The CDR3 DNA follows: TGTGCCAGCTCACCTACCGGGACTAGGTCGGTCAATGAGCAGTTCTTC. Its translation: CASSPTGTRSVNEQFF. The chain has TRBV18 and TRBJ2-1; TRBD2 matches at 8 bases. The V segment lost 3 bases and the J segment 6 bases; nucleotides outside the gene matches: 10. The CDR3 covers 16 residues. Germline CDR1 is KGHSH and CDR2 is LQKENI.

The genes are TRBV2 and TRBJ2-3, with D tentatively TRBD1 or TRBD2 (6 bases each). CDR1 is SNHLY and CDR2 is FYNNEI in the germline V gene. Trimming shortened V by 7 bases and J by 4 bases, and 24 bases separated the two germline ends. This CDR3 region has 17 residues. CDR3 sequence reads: CASTKDSGLSRADTQYF. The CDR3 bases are TGTGCCAGCACCAAGGACAGCGGGCTCTCCCGCGCAGATACGCAGTATTTT.